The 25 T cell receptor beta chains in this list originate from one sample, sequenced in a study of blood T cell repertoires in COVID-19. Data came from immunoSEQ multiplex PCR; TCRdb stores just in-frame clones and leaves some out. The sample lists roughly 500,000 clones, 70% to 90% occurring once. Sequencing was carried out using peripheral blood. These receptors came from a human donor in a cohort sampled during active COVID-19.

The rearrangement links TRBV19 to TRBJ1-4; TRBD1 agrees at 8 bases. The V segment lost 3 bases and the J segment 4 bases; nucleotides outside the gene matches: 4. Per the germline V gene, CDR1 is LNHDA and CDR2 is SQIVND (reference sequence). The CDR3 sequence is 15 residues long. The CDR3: CASSILGQGNEKLFF. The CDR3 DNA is TGTGCCAGTAGTATCCTTGGACAGGGTAATGAAAAACTGTTTTTT.

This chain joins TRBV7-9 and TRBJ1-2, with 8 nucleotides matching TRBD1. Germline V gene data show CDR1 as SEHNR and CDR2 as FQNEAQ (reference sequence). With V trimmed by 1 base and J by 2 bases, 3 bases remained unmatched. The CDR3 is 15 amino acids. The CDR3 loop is CASSLDRGSNYGYTF. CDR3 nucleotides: TGTGCCAGCAGCTTAGACAGGGGGTCGAACTATGGCTACACCTTC.

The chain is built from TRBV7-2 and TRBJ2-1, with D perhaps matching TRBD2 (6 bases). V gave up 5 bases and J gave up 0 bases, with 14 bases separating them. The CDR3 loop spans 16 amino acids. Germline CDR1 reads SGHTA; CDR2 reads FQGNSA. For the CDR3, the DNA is TGTGCCAGCAGCAGGGAGGCTCCGAGCTCCTACAATGAGCAGTTCTTC. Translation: CASSREAPSSYNEQFF.

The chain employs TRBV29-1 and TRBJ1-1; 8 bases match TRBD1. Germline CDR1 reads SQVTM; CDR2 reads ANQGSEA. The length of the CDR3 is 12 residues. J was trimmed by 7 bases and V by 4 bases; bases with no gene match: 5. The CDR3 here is CSVGWDRSEAFF. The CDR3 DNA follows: TGCAGCGTTGGTTGGGACAGGAGTGAAGCTTTCTTT.

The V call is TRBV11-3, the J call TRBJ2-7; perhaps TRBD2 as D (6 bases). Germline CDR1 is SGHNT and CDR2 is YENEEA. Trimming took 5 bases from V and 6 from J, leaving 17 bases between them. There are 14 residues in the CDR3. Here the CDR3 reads CASSDSGTSVEQYF. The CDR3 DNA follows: TGTGCCAGCAGCGATTCCGGGACTTCGGTCGAGCAGTACTTC.

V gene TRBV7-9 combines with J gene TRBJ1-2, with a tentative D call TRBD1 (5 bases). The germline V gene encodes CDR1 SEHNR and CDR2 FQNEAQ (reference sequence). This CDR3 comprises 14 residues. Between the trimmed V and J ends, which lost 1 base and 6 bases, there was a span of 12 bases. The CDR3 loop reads CASSLVWTHDGYTF. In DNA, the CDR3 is TGTGCCAGCAGCTTAGTATGGACACATGATGGCTACACCTTC.

The CDR3 is CAWKLAGNADTQYF. The CDR3 bases are TGTGCCTGGAAACTAGCGGGAAACGCAGATACGCAGTATTTT. This sequence joins TRBV30 and TRBJ2-3; TRBD2 agrees at 10 bases. Germline V CDR1 and CDR2: GTSNPN, SVGIG (reference sequence). There are 14 residues in the CDR3. Trimming took 4 bases from V and 4 from J; bases not matched to a gene: 5.

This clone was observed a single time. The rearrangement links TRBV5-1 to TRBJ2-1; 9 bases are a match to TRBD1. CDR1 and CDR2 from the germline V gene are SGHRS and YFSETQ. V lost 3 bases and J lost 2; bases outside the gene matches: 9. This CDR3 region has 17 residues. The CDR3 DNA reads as TGCGCCAGCAGCTCCATCCCTACAGGGGGCGCCTACAATGAGCAGTTCTTC. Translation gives CASSSIPTGGAYNEQFF.

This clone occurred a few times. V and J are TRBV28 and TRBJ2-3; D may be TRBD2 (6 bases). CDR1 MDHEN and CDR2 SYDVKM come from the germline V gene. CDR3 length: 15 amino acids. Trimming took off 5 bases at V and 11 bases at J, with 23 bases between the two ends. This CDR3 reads CASSPPGDSRSKQYF. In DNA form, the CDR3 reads TGTGCCAGCAGTCCCCCTGGGGACTCCAGGTCGAAGCAGTATTTT.

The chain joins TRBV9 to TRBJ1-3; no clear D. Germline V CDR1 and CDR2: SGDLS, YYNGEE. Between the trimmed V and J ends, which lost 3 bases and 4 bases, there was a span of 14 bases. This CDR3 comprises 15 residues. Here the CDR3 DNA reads TGTGCCAGCAGCGGCCATCCCGAGGGAGGAAACACCATATATTTT. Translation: CASSGHPEGGNTIYF.

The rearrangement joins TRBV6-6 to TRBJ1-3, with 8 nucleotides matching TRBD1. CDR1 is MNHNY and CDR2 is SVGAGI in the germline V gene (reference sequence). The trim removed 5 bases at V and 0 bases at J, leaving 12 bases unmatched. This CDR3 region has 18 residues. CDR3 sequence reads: CASSHANQGADSGNTIYF. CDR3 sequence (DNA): TGTGCCAGCAGTCACGCCAATCAGGGGGCCGACTCTGGAAACACCATATATTTT.

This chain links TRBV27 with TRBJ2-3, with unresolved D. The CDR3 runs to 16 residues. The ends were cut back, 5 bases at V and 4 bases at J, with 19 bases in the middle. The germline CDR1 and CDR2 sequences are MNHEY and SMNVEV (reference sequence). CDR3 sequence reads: CASSEAFTPPADTQYF. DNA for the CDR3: TGTGCCAGCAGTGAAGCCTTTACCCCACCTGCAGATACGCAGTATTTT.

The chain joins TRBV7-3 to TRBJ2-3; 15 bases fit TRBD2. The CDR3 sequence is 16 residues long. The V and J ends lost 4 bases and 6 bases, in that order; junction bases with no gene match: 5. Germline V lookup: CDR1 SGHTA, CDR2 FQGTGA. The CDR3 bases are TGTGCCAGCAGCTCCCGGACTAGCGGGAGGGTGGATACGCAGTATTTT. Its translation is CASSSRTSGRVDTQYF.

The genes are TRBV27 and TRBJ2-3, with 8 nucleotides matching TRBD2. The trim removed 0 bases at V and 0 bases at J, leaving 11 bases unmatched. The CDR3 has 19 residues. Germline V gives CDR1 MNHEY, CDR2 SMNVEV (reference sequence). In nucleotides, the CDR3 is TGTGCCAGCAGTTTATCCCCGGCTAGCGGGCATACTAGCACAGATACGCAGTATTTT. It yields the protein CASSLSPASGHTSTDTQYF.

The CDR3 region is CAKLQGAAHEQFF. In DNA form, the CDR3 reads TGTGCCAAACTACAGGGTGCAGCTCATGAGCAGTTCTTC. This chain joins TRBV21-1 and TRBJ2-1; the table's D call of TRBD1 was not tested on the DNA. TRBV21-1 is classified as a pseudogene. The CDR3 has 13 amino acids.

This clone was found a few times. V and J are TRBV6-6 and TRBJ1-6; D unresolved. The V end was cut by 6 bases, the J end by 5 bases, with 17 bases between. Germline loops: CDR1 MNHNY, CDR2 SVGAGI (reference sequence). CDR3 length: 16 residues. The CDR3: CASRTPRGADNSPLHF. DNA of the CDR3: TGTGCCAGCAGAACACCCCGGGGAGCGGATAATTCACCCCTCCACTTT.

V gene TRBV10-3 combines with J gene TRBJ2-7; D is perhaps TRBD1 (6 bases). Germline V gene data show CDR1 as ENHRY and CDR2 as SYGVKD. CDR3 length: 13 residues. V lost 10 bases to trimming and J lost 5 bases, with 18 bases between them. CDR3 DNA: TGTGCCACCGAAGACAGGTCGTACAACGAGCAGTACTTC. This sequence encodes CATEDRSYNEQYF.

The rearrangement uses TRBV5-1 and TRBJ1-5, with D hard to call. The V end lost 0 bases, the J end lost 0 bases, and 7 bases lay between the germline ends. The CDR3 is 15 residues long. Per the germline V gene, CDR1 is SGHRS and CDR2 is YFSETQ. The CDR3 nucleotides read TGCGCCAGCAGCTTGGCAGGCTATAGCAATCAGCCCCAGCATTTT. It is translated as CASSLAGYSNQPQHF.

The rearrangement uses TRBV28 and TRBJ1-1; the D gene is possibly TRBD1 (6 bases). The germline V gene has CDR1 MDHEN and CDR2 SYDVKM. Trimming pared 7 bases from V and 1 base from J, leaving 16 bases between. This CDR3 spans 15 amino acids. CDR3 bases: TGTGCCAGCACCCTAGGGGGGGCCACGAACACTGAAGCTTTCTTT. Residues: CASTLGGATNTEAFF.

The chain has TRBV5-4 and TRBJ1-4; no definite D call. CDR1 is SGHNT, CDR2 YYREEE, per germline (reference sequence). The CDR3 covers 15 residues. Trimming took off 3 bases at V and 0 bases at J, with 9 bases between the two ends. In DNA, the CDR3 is TGTGCCAGCAGCTCCGACACCGCAACTAATGAAAAACTGTTTTTT. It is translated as CASSSDTATNEKLFF.

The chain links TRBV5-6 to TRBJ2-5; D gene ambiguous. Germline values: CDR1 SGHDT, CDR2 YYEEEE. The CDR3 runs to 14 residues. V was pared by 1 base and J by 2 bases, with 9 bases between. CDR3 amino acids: CASSLQNEQETQYF. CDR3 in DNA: TGTGCCAGCAGCTTGCAGAATGAACAAGAGACCCAGTACTTC.

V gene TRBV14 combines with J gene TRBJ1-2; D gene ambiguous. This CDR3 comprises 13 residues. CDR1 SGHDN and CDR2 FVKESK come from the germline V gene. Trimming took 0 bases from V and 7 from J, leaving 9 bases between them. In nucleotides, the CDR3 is TGTGCCAGCAGCCAAGACCCTCGGGGTGGCTACACCTTC. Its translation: CASSQDPRGGYTF. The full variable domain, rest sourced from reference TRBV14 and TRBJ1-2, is EAGVTQFPSHSVIEKGQTVTLRCDPISGHDNLYWYRRVMGKEIKFLLHFVKESKQDESGMPNNRFLAERTGGTYSTLKVQPAELEDSGVYFCASSQDPRGGYTFGSGTRLTVV.

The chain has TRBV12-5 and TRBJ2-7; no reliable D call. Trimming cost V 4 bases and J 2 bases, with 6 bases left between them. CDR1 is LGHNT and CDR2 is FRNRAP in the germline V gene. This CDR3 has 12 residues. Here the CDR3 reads CASGYTTYEQYF. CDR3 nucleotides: TGTGCTAGTGGTTACACGACCTACGAGCAGTACTTC.

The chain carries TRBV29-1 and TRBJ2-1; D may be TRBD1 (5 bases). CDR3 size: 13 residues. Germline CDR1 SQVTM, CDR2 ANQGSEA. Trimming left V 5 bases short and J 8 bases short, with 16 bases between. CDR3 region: CSVLGQGLHEQFF. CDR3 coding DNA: TGCAGCGTTTTGGGGCAGGGTCTACATGAGCAGTTCTTC.

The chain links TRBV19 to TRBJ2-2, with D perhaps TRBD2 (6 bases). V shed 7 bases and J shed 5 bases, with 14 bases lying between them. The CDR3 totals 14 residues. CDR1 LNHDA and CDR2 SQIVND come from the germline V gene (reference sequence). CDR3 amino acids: CASNDRLGTGELFF. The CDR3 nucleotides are TGTGCCAGTAACGATAGACTAGGGACCGGGGAGCTGTTTTTT.